This is a list of T cell receptor beta chains from one sample in a study of T cell responses to AZD1222 COVID-19 vaccine. Here immunoSEQ multiplex PCR was the method, and the copy in TCRdb shows in-frame clones only, minus some. The sample has about 130,000 clones, roughly 90% seen once. The sample here was peripheral blood, taken on day 0 of AZD1222 vaccination. These receptors came from an adult in good health. CDR3s include the opening cysteine and the closing phenylalanine or tryptophan. A D gene is named only where the DNA matches it firmly. The size of a clone is reported for some rows only, either as once, few or many, or as a class for expanded clones.

TRBV28	TRBD2	NA	TRBJ2-1	TGTGCCAGCACCGGGACTAGCGGGAGTGCGTATGAGCAGTTCTTC	CASTGTSGSAYEQFF
TRBV20-1	NA	few	TRBJ2-2	TGCAGTGCTAGTAGGGGATACGGGGAGCTGTTTTTT	CSASRGYGELFF
TRBV19	NA	NA	TRBJ2-2	TGTGCCAGTAGTATAAGGCTAGAGTCCGGGGAGCTGTTTTTT	CASSIRLESGELFF
TRBV28	NA	NA	TRBJ1-2	TGTGCCAGTCGTGTGGGTGCGCTTGGGGGCTACCCCTATGGCTACACCTTC	CASRVGALGGYPYGYTF
TRBV7-9	NA	NA	TRBJ1-3	TGTGCCAGCGTCCCAGGGGCTGGAAACACCATATATTTT	CASVPGAGNTIYF
TRBV7-2	NA	NA	TRBJ2-7	TGTGCCAGCAGCCCAGGACTGTTTGGGGTAGACGAGCAGTACTTC	CASSPGLFGVDEQYF
TRBV6-1	NA	NA	TRBJ1-2	TGTGCCAGCAGTGAAGCGCTTCGTAGGGCTTGGGATGGCTACACCTTC	CASSEALRRAWDGYTF
TRBV27	NA	NA	TRBJ1-1	TGTGCCAGCAGTGAGCAAAATTGGTGGGGAGCCGGGGTTTTCTTT	CASSEQNWWGAGVFF
TRBV6-5	NA	NA	TRBJ1-2	TGTGCCAGCAGCTCCGGACAGTTTTTAGGCGGCTACACCTTC	CASSSGQFLGGYTF
TRBV28	NA	NA	TRBJ2-4	TGTGCCAGCAGTCTTAGGACAGTCCGGCCCCAAAACATTCAGTACTTC	CASSLRTVRPQNIQYF
TRBV5-6	NA	NA	TRBJ1-4	TGTGCCAGCAGCGGCGGAGTATTTAATGAAAAACTGTTTTTT	CASSGGVFNEKLFF
TRBV3-1/TRBV3-2	NA	NA	TRBJ1-2	TGTGCCAGCAGCCAACGAGGGAAAGGCGGCTACACCTTC	CASSQRGKGGYTF
TRBV7-2	TRBD1	NA	TRBJ2-2	TGTGCCAGCAGCCGCGGACAGGGGGGGGCCGGGGAGCTGTTTTTT	CASSRGQGGAGELFF
TRBV6-5	NA	NA	TRBJ1-2	TGTGCCAGCAGTCCCCAGGGCGCAGGCTACACCTTC	CASSPQGAGYTF
TRBV12-3/TRBV12-4	NA	NA	TRBJ2-1	TGTGCCAGCTCACAGCTGCGCTACAATGAGCAGTTCTTC	CASSQLRYNEQFF
TRBV5-6	NA	NA	TRBJ2-7	TGTGCCAGCAGCCACCCCGCCGGGGATCCCTCCTACGAGCAGTACTTC	CASSHPAGDPSYEQYF
TRBV6-5	NA	few	TRBJ1-1	TGTGCCAGCAAAGAGGACCCGAACACTGAAGCTTTCTTT	CASKEDPNTEAFF
TRBV11-2	TRBD1	NA	TRBJ1-2	TGTGCCAGCAGCCAGACAGGGGATGGCTACACCTTC	CASSQTGDGYTF
TRBV27	NA	NA	TRBJ2-7	TGTGCCAGCAGTTTATTATCCCCGGGACCTTACGAGCAGTACTTC	CASSLLSPGPYEQYF
TRBV2	NA	NA	TRBJ1-2	TGTGCCAGCCGTGCGGGGGGGTATGGCTACACCTTC	CASRAGGYGYTF
TRBV7-2	NA	NA	TRBJ1-4	TGTGCCAGCAGCTTAGGATCCCAGGGAATCGCAAAACTGTTTTTT	CASSLGSQGIAKLFF
TRBV6-2/TRBV6-3	NA	NA	TRBJ1-4	TGTGCCAGCAGTTACCCGGGACGGCTTAATGAAAAACTGTTTTTT	CASSYPGRLNEKLFF
TRBV11-2	NA	NA	TRBJ1-2	TGTGCCAGCAGCCCTCGAAAGGGGCAGGGGTTGAATGGCTACACCTTC	CASSPRKGQGLNGYTF
TRBV6-1	NA	NA	TRBJ1-4	TGTGCCAGCAGTGAAGCGCTGGGGGCAGCTAATGAAAAACTGTTTTTT	CASSEALGAANEKLFF
TRBV2	TRBD2	NA	TRBJ2-7	TGTGCCAGCACCCTATCGGGGGAGGGGTTCGGCGAGCAGTACTTC	CASTLSGEGFGEQYF
TRBV6-5	NA	NA	TRBJ1-1	TGTGCCAGCAGCTACACAGGGTTTGACACTGAAGCTTTCTTT	CASSYTGFDTEAFF
TRBV3-1/TRBV3-2	TRBD1	NA	TRBJ2-5	TGTGCCAGCAGCCGAACGACCGGGACAGGAAAAGAGACCCAGTACTTC	CASSRTTGTGKETQYF
TRBV27	NA	NA	TRBJ2-3	TGTGCCAGCAGTTTTGGAAACAGGGCAGATACGCAGTATTTT	CASSFGNRADTQYF
TRBV5-5	NA	once	TRBJ1-6	TGTGCCAGCATTAGACGGACGGGAAATTCACCCCTCCACTTT	CASIRRTGNSPLHF
TRBV4-1	TRBD2	once	TRBJ2-1	TGCGCCAGCCAGCGTTGGGGGGGGTCCTACAATGAGCAGTTCTTC	CASQRWGGSYNEQFF
TRBV2	TRBD1	NA	TRBJ1-5	TGTGCCAGCAGGCCCCCCACAGGGGGCTTGCAGCCCCAGCATTTT	CASRPPTGGLQPQHF
TRBV15	NA	NA	TRBJ2-7	TGTGCCACCAGCAGAGCTTTCACGGGGCGTATCGACGAGCAGTACTTC	CATSRAFTGRIDEQYF
TRBV11-2	TRBD2	NA	TRBJ2-7	TGTGCCAGCAGCCCGACTAGCGGACCAACCTACGAGCAGTACTTC	CASSPTSGPTYEQYF